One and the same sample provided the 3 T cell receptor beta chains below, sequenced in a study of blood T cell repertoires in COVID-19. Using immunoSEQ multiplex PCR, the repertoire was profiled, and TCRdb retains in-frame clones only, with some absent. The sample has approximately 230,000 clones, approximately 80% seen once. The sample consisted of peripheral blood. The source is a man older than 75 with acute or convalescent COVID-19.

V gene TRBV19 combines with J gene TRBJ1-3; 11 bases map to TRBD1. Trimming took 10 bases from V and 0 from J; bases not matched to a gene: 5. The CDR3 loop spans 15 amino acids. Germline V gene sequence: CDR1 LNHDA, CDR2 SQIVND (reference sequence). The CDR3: CATGDRGFSGNTIYF. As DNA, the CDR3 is TGTGCCACCGGGGACAGGGGGTTCTCTGGAAACACCATATATTTT.

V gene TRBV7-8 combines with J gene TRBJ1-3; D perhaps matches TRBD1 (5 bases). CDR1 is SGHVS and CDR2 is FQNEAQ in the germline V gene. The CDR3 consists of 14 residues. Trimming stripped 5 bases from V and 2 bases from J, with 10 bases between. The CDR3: CASSPGQPGNTIYF. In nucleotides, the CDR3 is TGTGCCAGCAGCCCTGGACAACCTGGAAACACCATATATTTT.

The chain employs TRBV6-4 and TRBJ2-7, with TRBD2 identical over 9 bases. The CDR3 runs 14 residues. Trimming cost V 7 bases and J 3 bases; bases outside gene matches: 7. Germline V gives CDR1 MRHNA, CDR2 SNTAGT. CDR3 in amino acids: CASIGGGAGYEQYF. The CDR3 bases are TGTGCCAGCATCGGCGGGGGGGCCGGCTACGAGCAGTACTTC.